This T cell receptor beta chain was captured in a study of blood T cell repertoires in COVID-19. Study-level background: Samples representing acute and convalescent COVID-19 were sourced from the United States, Italy and Spain. From T cells, B-cell-depleted T cells, or PBMCs came the material, which was cDNA or gDNA.

In the original workflow: Amplification of reference gene primers was used by the study to estimate nucleated cell counts. The repertoire was sequenced with immunoSEQ multiplex PCR; TCRdb's copy has only in-frame clones and lacks some. V and J calls and clone size are those listed in that table; D and trimming were worked out from the DNA. This table has 150,000 to 180,000 clones, around 82% appearing once. A Seattle source enrolled patients during active infection and followed them longitudinally. Germline V gene data show CDR1 as LNHDA and CDR2 as SQIVND (reference sequence). Trimming pared 4 bases from V and 8 bases from J, leaving 12 bases between. The CDR3 length is 13 residues.

The TCR sequence derives from a man in his fifties or sixties with COVID-19, enrolled during active disease. Material: peripheral blood. V is TRBV19 and J is TRBJ1-5, with D possibly TRBD1 on 6 matching bases. The chain's CDR3 is CASSRNRAEPQHF. Here the CDR3 DNA reads TGTGCCAGTAGTAGGAACAGGGCGGAGCCCCAGCATTTT.